Below, 18 T cell receptor beta chains from the same sample are listed, as sequenced in a study of technical replicates of blood from a handful of donors. The data were produced by immunoSEQ multiplex PCR, yet TCRdb's version contains in-frame clones alone and is incomplete. The table lists about 49,000 clones, around 90% of them singletons. The sample consisted of PBMCs. These receptors were collected from a human donor in good health. Some clones in this sample may be carry-over from other donors' samples.

The V call is TRBV4-2, the J call TRBJ1-5; tentatively, D is TRBD1 (5 bases). This CDR3 has 17 amino acids. Deletions cut 0 bases from V and 0 bases from J, with 12 bases between. Germline CDR1 is LGHNA and CDR2 is YNFKEQ. This CDR3 is CASSQDRPGYSNQPQHF. In DNA form, the CDR3 reads TGTGCCAGCAGCCAAGATCGGCCAGGGTATAGCAATCAGCCCCAGCATTTT.

V is TRBV4-1 and J is TRBJ2-6, with TRBD1 matching 7 bases. CDR1 is MGHRA, CDR2 YSYEKL, per germline. The CDR3 has 19 amino acids. With V trimmed by 4 bases and J by 0 bases, 12 bases remained unmatched. The CDR3 nucleotides read TGCGCCAGCAGCCGTGCAATAGGGGGCCTGATCTCTGGGGCCAACGTCCTGACTTTC. Translated: CASSRAIGGLISGANVLTF.

The J gene is TRBJ2-2, the V gene TRBV6-1; D ambiguous. V lost 1 base to trimming and J lost 8 bases, with 11 bases between them. The CDR3 length is 14 residues. CDR1 is MNHNS, CDR2 SASEGT, per germline. The CDR3 is CASSEVGRTGELFF. CDR3 coding DNA: TGTGCCAGCAGTGAAGTTGGGCGAACGGGGGAGCTGTTTTTT.

This chain uses TRBV19 with TRBJ2-7; tentatively, D is TRBD1 (5 bases). The germline V and J ends were trimmed by 5 bases and 2 bases, with 10 bases remaining between them. From germline, CDR1 is LNHDA and CDR2 SQIVND (reference sequence). This CDR3 comprises 13 residues. In nucleotides, the CDR3 is TGTGCCAGTAGTCGCCTAGGGGCCTACGAGCAGTACTTC. It yields the protein CASSRLGAYEQYF.

This clone was counted a few times. V is TRBV29-1 and J is TRBJ2-1, with TRBD2 matching over 8 bases. The CDR3 length is 15 residues. Germline values: CDR1 SQVTM, CDR2 ANQGSEA. V was pared by 3 bases and J by 4 bases, with 8 bases of the junction left unmatched. CDR3 amino acids: CSVDRLAGPYNEQFF. The CDR3 DNA is TGCAGCGTTGACCGTTTAGCGGGACCGTACAATGAGCAGTTCTTC.

V usage is TRBV7-2 and J usage is TRBJ1-6; D might be TRBD1 (6 bases). The CDR3 contains 15 residues. The germline V gene has CDR1 SGHTA and CDR2 FQGNSA. Trimming took 6 bases from V and 5 from J, leaving 14 bases between them. This chain's CDR3 is CASRGSGVDNSPLHF. The CDR3 region has the DNA TGTGCCAGCAGGGGTTCAGGGGTTGATAATTCACCCCTCCACTTT.

This clone was found once. The chain couples TRBV6-6 to TRBJ1-6; D gene uncertain. Trimming shortened V by 2 bases and J by 10 bases, and 12 bases separated the two germline ends. Looked up from germline, CDR1 is MNHNY and CDR2 is SVGAGI (reference sequence). The CDR3 is 14 amino acids. The CDR3 sequence is CASSYGDSGSPLHF. In DNA form, the CDR3 reads TGTGCCAGCAGTTACGGGGATTCGGGGTCACCCCTCCACTTT.

In its sample, this clone was seen once. The chain combines TRBV4-2 with TRBJ2-1, with 7 bases aligning to TRBD1. The V segment lost 3 bases and the J segment 3 bases; nucleotides outside the gene matches: 5. CDR3 length: 15 amino acids. CDR1 is LGHNA and CDR2 is YNFKEQ in the germline V gene. CDR3 in amino acids: CASSQDRLSYNEQFF. The CDR3, as DNA: TGTGCCAGCAGCCAGGACAGGTTAAGCTACAATGAGCAGTTCTTC.

This clone turned up a few times. The genes are TRBV13 and TRBJ2-7; 7 bases align to TRBD1. CDR3 length equals 13 residues. V shed 5 bases, J shed 5 bases, and the junction held 6 bases outside the gene matches. Germline lookup yields CDR1 PRHDT and CDR2 FYEKMQ (reference sequence). The CDR3 region has the DNA TGTGCCAGCAGCAGAGACAGGGCCCACGAGCAGTACTTC. Encoded protein: CASSRDRAHEQYF. Combining the CDR3 with reference TRBV13 and TRBJ2-7 gives the whole variable domain AAGVIQSPRHLIKEKRETATLKCYPIPRHDTVYWYQQGPGQDPQFLISFYEKMQSDKGSIPDRFSAQQFSDYHSELNMSSLELGDSALYFCASSRDRAHEQYFGPGTRLTVT.

The chain employs TRBV14 and TRBJ1-2; 8 nucleotides align to TRBD1. This CDR3 comprises 13 residues. Germline CDR1 SGHDN, CDR2 FVKESK. With 4 bases clipped from V and 8 bases from J, the junction kept 6 bases outside the gene matches. CDR3 DNA sequence: TGTGCCAGCAGCCCCCGGGACAGGAGGGGCTACACCTTC. Amino acid sequence: CASSPRDRRGYTF.

The chain uses TRBV18 and TRBJ1-1; D call uncertain. V lost 4 bases and J lost 4, with 16 bases in between. This CDR3 spans 15 amino acids. CDR1 is KGHSH and CDR2 is LQKENI in the germline V gene. The CDR3, as DNA: TGTGCCAGCTCACAACAAACGGGAGAAAGCACTGAAGCTTTCTTT. This encodes CASSQQTGESTEAFF. Full variable domain (remainder filled in from reference TRBV18 and TRBJ1-1): NAGVMQNPRHLVRRRGQEARLRCSPMKGHSHVYWYRQLPEEGLKFMVYLQKENIIDESGMPKERFSAEFPKEGPSILRIQQVVRGDSAAYFCASSQQTGESTEAFFGQGTRLTVV.

Written as DNA, the CDR3 is TGTGCCAGTAGACTAGCGTACGAGCAGTACTTC. It codes for CASRLAYEQYF. The chain uses TRBV10-3 and TRBJ2-7; 8 nucleotides line up with TRBD2. Trimming cost V 10 bases and J 4 bases; bases outside gene matches: 3. This CDR3 comprises 11 residues. Germline lookup yields CDR1 ENHRY and CDR2 SYGVKD.

DNA of the CDR3: TGTGCCAGCAGTTTGGTCGGGAGGGACGGTGAGACCCAGTACTTC. Its protein is CASSLVGRDGETQYF. V is TRBV27 and J is TRBJ2-5; 8 positions agree with TRBD2. This CDR3 comprises 15 residues. Trimming at V came to 3 bases and at J to 5 bases, leaving 8 bases not matched to a gene. Germline-derived CDR1 and CDR2 are MNHEY and SMNVEV (reference sequence).

This clone turned up a few times. The chain recombines TRBV5-4 with TRBJ1-2, with no clear D. This CDR3 region has 13 residues. Trimming took 4 bases from V and 4 from J, leaving 11 bases between them. Germline V lookup: CDR1 SGHNT, CDR2 YYREEE (reference sequence). The CDR3 DNA sequence: TGTGCCAGCAGCCTAAACCGGGGCTATGGCTACACCTTC. This encodes CASSLNRGYGYTF.

The table lists this clone with a count of one. The V and J genes are TRBV10-3 and TRBJ2-1; D remains ambiguous. Germline values: CDR1 ENHRY, CDR2 SYGVKD. CDR3 length: 14 residues. The germline V and J ends were trimmed by 1 base and 2 bases, with 6 bases remaining between them. The CDR3 is CAISEFPTYNEQFF. CDR3 in DNA: TGTGCCATCAGTGAGTTTCCCACCTACAATGAGCAGTTCTTC.

This chain connects TRBV9 to TRBJ1-3; 8 bases are a match to TRBD1. Germline V gene data show CDR1 as SGDLS and CDR2 as YYNGEE. V gave up 3 bases and J gave up 3 bases; unmatched junction bases: 8. The CDR3 totals 16 residues. The CDR3 reads CASSGGPGGFGNTIYF. As DNA, the CDR3 is TGTGCCAGCAGCGGAGGGCCAGGGGGCTTTGGAAACACCATATATTTT. The full variable domain, its missing parts supplied by reference TRBV9 and TRBJ1-3, is DSGVTQTPKHLITATGQRVTLRCSPRSGDLSVYWYQQSLDQGLQFLIQYYNGEERAKGNILERFSAQQFPDLHSELNLSSLELGDSALYFCASSGGPGGFGNTIYFGEGSWLTVV.

This chain uses TRBV7-2 with TRBJ2-7, with 7 bases matching TRBD2. J was trimmed by 0 bases and V by 6 bases; bases with no gene match: 8. Germline V gene lookup returns CDR1 SGHTA and CDR2 FQGNSA. The CDR3 loop spans 15 amino acids. The CDR3 reads CASRSSGVSSYEQYF. The CDR3 DNA follows: TGTGCCAGCAGGTCAAGCGGGGTGAGCTCCTACGAGCAGTACTTC.

This clone was detected a few times. The rearrangement links TRBV18 to TRBJ1-2, with 10 bases lining up with TRBD1. J lost 7 bases, V lost 8 bases, and 10 bases had no gene match. The CDR3 is 14 residues long. CDR1 is KGHSH and CDR2 is LQKENI in the germline V gene. In DNA form, the CDR3 reads TGTGCCAGCAGCACCCGACAGGGGGCCGGTGGCTACACCTTC. Amino acid sequence: CASSTRQGAGGYTF.